This passage covers 29 T cell receptor beta chains from one sample sequenced in a study of patients and donors after allogeneic stem cell transplantation. A single record per CDR3 protein comes from TCRdb applying MiXCR to the RT-PCR reads. Of 80,000 to 90,000 distinct CDR3 sequences detected, about 48% appear once; the ten largest clones hold 50% to 75%. Sequencing was carried out using blood, either unsorted or a sorted T cell fraction (not recorded which). The receptors were gathered from a human donor who was either an allogeneic HSCT recipient or a stem cell or donor lymphocyte infusion donor (not recorded which). It is not recorded whose cells these are; they may come from a transplant donor.

The rearrangement uses TRBV7-9 and TRBJ2-3; D not resolved. CDR3 length equals 12 residues. The V gene's germline CDR1 is SEHNR and CDR2 FQNEAQ (reference sequence). The V end was cut by 5 bases, the J end by 6 bases, with 9 bases between. CDR3 in amino acids: CASSPPPDTQYF. CDR3 coding DNA: TGTGCCAGCAGCCCCCCACCCGATACGCAGTATTTT.

This clonotype was observed a few times. CDR3 sequence reads: CATSRAPSPTTEAFF. CDR3 nucleotides: TGTGCCACCAGCAGAGCCCCTTCGCCGACCACTGAAGCTTTCTTT. The chain recombines TRBV15 with TRBJ1-1; unclear D gene. Trimming shortened V by 1 base and J by 4 bases, and 13 bases separated the two germline ends. CDR3 length equals 15 residues. Per germline, CDR1 LNHNV and CDR2 YYDKDF (reference sequence).

The chain combines TRBV6-5 with TRBJ1-4, with 9 bases aligning to TRBD1. Per the germline V gene, CDR1 is MNHEY and CDR2 is SVGAGI. With 5 bases clipped from V and 5 bases from J, the junction kept 6 bases outside the gene matches. The CDR3 consists of 15 residues. CDR3: CASSAWDRANEKLFF. The DNA for the CDR3 is TGTGCCAGCAGTGCCTGGGACAGGGCGAATGAAAAACTGTTTTTT.

V gene TRBV5-1 combines with J gene TRBJ1-1, with 10 positions matching TRBD1. This CDR3 comprises 16 residues. Unmatched junction bases numbered 8, after V lost 3 bases and J lost 3 bases. Per germline, CDR1 SGHRS and CDR2 YFSETQ. The CDR3 reads CASSSFTGTGDTEAFF. CDR3 in DNA: TGCGCCAGCAGCTCTTTCACCGGGACAGGGGACACTGAAGCTTTCTTT.

The chain recombines TRBV4-1 with TRBJ1-6, with 7 bases aligning to TRBD1. From germline, CDR1 is MGHRA and CDR2 YSYEKL. The CDR3 length is 15 residues. Trimming removed 5 bases from V and 6 bases from J; junction bases left unmatched: 7. The CDR3: CASSRDSATNSPLHF. In nucleotides, the CDR3 is TGCGCCAGCAGCAGGGACAGCGCCACTAATTCACCCCTCCACTTT.

The chain couples TRBV25-1 to TRBJ1-2, with a weak D call TRBD1 (5 bases). The germline V gene encodes CDR1 MGHDK and CDR2 SYGVNS. Trimming stripped 1 base from V and 4 bases from J, with 13 bases between. The CDR3 runs 15 residues. The CDR3 loop is CASSESGQVSYGYTF. CDR3 DNA: TGTGCCAGCAGTGAATCGGGGCAGGTCTCCTATGGCTACACCTTC.

V and J are TRBV20-1 and TRBJ2-1; no clear D gene. CDR1 and CDR2 from the germline V gene are DFQATT and SNEGSKA (reference sequence). The CDR3 loop spans 15 amino acids. Between the trimmed V and J ends, which lost 3 bases and 0 bases, there was a span of 12 bases. The CDR3 DNA is TGCAGTGCTAGTTACGTAGGACCCTCCTACAATGAGCAGTTCTTC. This translates into CSASYVGPSYNEQFF.

The V and J genes are TRBV5-1 and TRBJ1-5; TRBD1 might be the D (6 bases). Trimming pared 0 bases from V and 7 bases from J, leaving 14 bases between. This CDR3 has 15 residues. The germline V gene has CDR1 SGHRS and CDR2 YFSETQ. The CDR3 DNA reads as TGCGCCAGCAGCTTGGCCGGGGCAGGGGACCAGCCCCAGCATTTT. Its translation is CASSLAGAGDQPQHF.

A word on this clonotype: Given the absence of the conserved phenylalanine or tryptophan at the CDR3 end, a read error is likely. The limits of the CDR3 on the DNA are not certain, so only TCRdb's listed CDR3 is given. V is TRBV12-3 or TRBV12-4 and J is TRBJ2-1; the table's D gene call, TRBD1, was not cross checked with the DNA. 14 amino acids form the CDR3, both terminal residues included. This chain's CDR3 is CASSSGQGAGLASY.

The rearrangement uses TRBV12-3 or TRBV12-4 and TRBJ1-6; possibly TRBD1 for D (6 bases). The V end was cut by 1 base, the J end by 8 bases, with 12 bases between. This CDR3 is built from 15 residues. CDR3 protein: CASSLVRGAHSPLHF. The CDR3 bases are TGTGCCAGCAGTTTAGTCCGGGGGGCGCATTCACCCCTCCACTTT.

This clonotype came up once. The V call is TRBV12-3 or TRBV12-4, the J call TRBJ1-2; possibly TRBD1 for D (5 bases). The germline V and J ends were trimmed by 6 bases and 3 bases, with 8 bases remaining between them. This CDR3 has 12 amino acids. The DNA of the CDR3 is TGTGCCAGCAGCGCGACAGACTATGGCTACACCTTC. Translated: CASSATDYGYTF.

CDR3 coding DNA: TGTGCCAGCGCGGGAGCGGAGACCCAGTACTTC. Translating it yields CASAGAETQYF. This chain links TRBV28 with TRBJ2-5; TRBD2 matches 7 bases. The CDR3 covers 11 residues. Germline V lookup: CDR1 MDHEN, CDR2 SYDVKM. Trimming cost V 8 bases and J 5 bases; bases outside gene matches: 2. The full variable domain, completed using reference TRBV28 and TRBJ2-5, is DVKVTQSSRYLVKRTGEKVFLECVQDMDHENMFWYRQDPGLGLRLIYFSYDVKMKEKGDIPEGYSVSREKKERFSLILESASTNQTSMYLCASAGAETQYFGPGTRLLVL.

The V gene is TRBV5-1, the J gene TRBJ2-7; D not resolved. V gave up 0 bases and J gave up 3 bases, with 4 bases separating them. This CDR3 is built from 12 residues. Germline V gives CDR1 SGHRS, CDR2 YFSETQ. The CDR3: CASSLEGYEQYF. Here the CDR3 DNA reads TGCGCCAGCAGCTTGGAGGGCTACGAGCAGTACTTC.

This clonotype showed up just a few times. The chain uses TRBV6-6 and TRBJ1-1, with a possible D match to TRBD1 (6 bases). V was clipped by 6 bases and J by 0 bases, with 20 bases between them. Looked up from germline, CDR1 is MNHNY and CDR2 is SVGAGI (reference sequence). The CDR3 spans 17 residues. CDR3 nucleotide sequence: TGTGCCAGCAGAATTAAAGGAGGGGGATGGGTGAACACTGAAGCTTTCTTT. It is translated as CASRIKGGGWVNTEAFF.

This clonotype was counted once. V gene TRBV6-1 combines with J gene TRBJ1-2, with a weak D call TRBD1 (5 bases). CDR1 MNHNS and CDR2 SASEGT come from the germline V gene. Trimming cost V 3 bases and J 7 bases, with 12 bases left between them. This CDR3 contains 13 residues. The CDR3 protein is CASSEGPGIGYTF. The CDR3 DNA sequence: TGTGCCAGCAGTGAGGGACCAGGGATTGGCTACACCTTC.

V and J are TRBV4-3 and TRBJ1-1, with no clear D. Germline-derived CDR1 and CDR2 are LGHNA and YSLEER. The V end was cut by 0 bases, the J end by 3 bases, with 14 bases between. The CDR3 runs to 16 residues. The CDR3 protein is CASSQDLLTLDTEAFF. In DNA, the CDR3 is TGCGCCAGCAGCCAAGATTTGCTCACACTGGACACTGAAGCTTTCTTT.

The chain couples TRBV4-3 to TRBJ1-2; TRBD1 aligns across 7 bases. The junction had 6 bases not matched to a gene; V was cut back by 0 bases and J by 5 bases. CDR3 size: 15 residues. The germline gives CDR1 LGHNA, CDR2 YSLEER. The DNA for the CDR3 is TGCGCCAGCAGCCAAGATGCACAGGGACAGTATGGCTACACCTTC. Translation: CASSQDAQGQYGYTF.

The table lists this clonotype with a few counts. The chain joins TRBV14 to TRBJ1-2, with 8 bases that match TRBD1. Looked up from germline, CDR1 is SGHDN and CDR2 is FVKESK. Unmatched junction bases numbered 1, after V lost 4 bases and J lost 3 bases. The CDR3 has 13 residues. CDR3 nucleotide sequence: TGTGCCAGCAGCCCGGGACAGGACTATGGCTACACCTTC. Residues: CASSPGQDYGYTF.

This clonotype was detected a few times. J is TRBJ1-1 and V is TRBV7-8, with D perhaps matching TRBD1 (6 bases). The CDR3 covers 18 residues. Trimming pared 0 bases from V and 5 bases from J, leaving 22 bases between. Germline CDR1 reads SGHVS; CDR2 reads FQNEAQ. DNA for the CDR3: TGTGCCAGCAGCTTAGCGCCCCCGGGGGGGCCGGTGGCAACTGAAGCTTTCTTT. Translating it yields CASSLAPPGGPVATEAFF.

The rearrangement joins TRBV7-2 to TRBJ1-3; D gene ambiguous. The V end was cut by 2 bases, the J end by 3 bases, with 11 bases between. Germline V gene data show CDR1 as SGHTA and CDR2 as FQGNSA. The CDR3 loop spans 15 amino acids. CDR3 in amino acids: CASSLSWGYGNTIYF. The CDR3 bases are TGTGCCAGCAGCTTATCTTGGGGATATGGAAACACCATATATTTT.

The chain has TRBV28 and TRBJ2-7; D not certain. The CDR3 length is 13 residues. Per the germline V gene, CDR1 is MDHEN and CDR2 is SYDVKM. Trimming removed 2 bases from V and 1 base from J, with 6 bases in between. CDR3 nucleotides: TGTGCCAGCAGTTTAGCGGATTCCTACGAGCAGTACTTC. It yields the protein CASSLADSYEQYF.

Many counts were recorded for this clonotype. J is TRBJ1-1 and V is TRBV6-5; no firm D call. The length of the CDR3 is 13 residues. Germline CDR1 is MNHEY and CDR2 is SVGAGI. V lost 2 bases and J lost 1, with 5 bases in between. CDR3 in DNA: TGTGCCAGCAGTTACCGGGCGAACACTGAAGCTTTCTTT. Protein sequence: CASSYRANTEAFF.

This clonotype came up a few times. The chain couples TRBV30 to TRBJ1-1, with a weak D call TRBD1 (5 bases). The V end lost 0 bases, the J end lost 6 bases, and 17 bases lay between the germline ends. Germline CDR1 and CDR2: GTSNPN and SVGIG (reference sequence). This CDR3 comprises 15 residues. The CDR3 sequence is CAWSVAGAHLAEAFF. CDR3 in DNA: TGTGCCTGGAGTGTCGCCGGGGCGCATCTGGCTGAAGCTTTCTTT.

V and J are TRBV4-1 and TRBJ1-1; the D is unclear. The V gene lost 0 bases and the J gene lost 0 bases, with 11 bases spanning the gap. Germline V gene sequence: CDR1 MGHRA, CDR2 YSYEKL. This CDR3 is built from 16 residues. CDR3: CASSQDRGGLNTEAFF. Here the CDR3 DNA reads TGCGCCAGCAGCCAAGATCGGGGAGGCCTGAACACTGAAGCTTTCTTT.

The chain combines TRBV7-9 with TRBJ1-1; D remains ambiguous. V shed 3 bases and J shed 2 bases, with 10 bases lying between them. The germline V gene encodes CDR1 SEHNR and CDR2 FQNEAQ (reference sequence). This CDR3 has 14 amino acids. In DNA form, the CDR3 reads TGTGCCAGCAGCTTGTTGGGCGGAAACACTGAAGCTTTCTTT. Translating gives CASSLLGGNTEAFF.

V is TRBV11-2 and J is TRBJ1-1; D perhaps matches TRBD1 (6 bases). Per germline, CDR1 SGHAT and CDR2 FQNNGV. This CDR3 is 16 amino acids long. The V end was cut by 5 bases, the J end by 0 bases, with 16 bases between. DNA of the CDR3: TGTGCCAGCAGCCTAAAGTGGGGGGACATGAACACTGAAGCTTTCTTT. Translating it yields CASSLKWGDMNTEAFF.

This clonotype was counted only a few times. The CDR3: CASSQGTGADTEAFF. As DNA, the CDR3 is TGCGCCAGCAGCCAAGGGACAGGGGCGGACACTGAAGCTTTCTTT. The chain uses TRBV4-3 and TRBJ1-1; 9 bases agree with TRBD1. With V trimmed by 1 base and J by 3 bases, 3 bases remained unmatched. This CDR3 region has 15 residues. Looked up from germline, CDR1 is LGHNA and CDR2 is YSLEER.

The gene calls are TRBV3-1 and TRBJ1-2; 8 bases are shared with TRBD1. The CDR3 is 15 amino acids. Germline CDR1 LGHDT, CDR2 YNNKEL (reference sequence). V lost 1 base and J lost 4; bases outside the gene matches: 5. CDR3 protein: CASSQVTGGIYGYTF. The DNA for the CDR3 is TGTGCCAGCAGCCAAGTAACAGGGGGTATCTATGGCTACACCTTC.

This sequence joins TRBV7-9 and TRBJ1-1; D is ambiguous. The V and J ends lost 5 bases and 3 bases respectively, with 10 bases between them. The germline V gene has CDR1 SEHNR and CDR2 FQNEAQ (reference sequence). The CDR3 has 13 residues. Written as DNA, the CDR3 is TGTGCCAGCAGCCTGTACGAGGACACTGAAGCTTTCTTT. This codes for CASSLYEDTEAFF.